One TCR beta chain is described in this entry. Its specificity is not known. The data were produced by immunoSEQ multiplex PCR, yet TCRdb's version contains in-frame clones alone and is incomplete. Among over 100,000 clones listed, roughly nine tenths were seen once. These data come from a study of graft-versus-host responses after intestinal transplantation. Study-wide context: Multivisceral, liver-intestinal, or isolated intestinal transplants were received by the recipients. Recipients across the board were started on anti-thymocyte globulin induction, then kept on tacrolimus and steroids for around three years. Study outcomes and limitations: The study found high graft-versus-host to host-versus-graft clonal ratios in allografts of patients with graft-donor T cell macrochimerism. GvH clones were identified in recipient marrow, with some first appearing in ileum or blood.

Germline values: CDR1 DFQATT, CDR2 SNEGSKA (reference sequence). The CDR3 length is 11 residues. V was shortened by 5 bases and J by 10 bases, with 12 bases between the two germline ends. The chain employs TRBV20-1 and TRBJ2-1; D is perhaps TRBD2 (6 bases). Sequenced material: unstimulated CD4+ T cells sorted from spleen or lymph node cells, taken before transplant. The clonotype comes from a human donor who was the organ donor for an intestinal transplant. The CDR3 coding sequence is TGCAGTGCTTGGGACTTCCTAGAGCAGTTCTTC. This translates into CSAWDFLEQFF.